This T cell receptor beta chain stems from a study of T cell responses to AZD1222 COVID-19 vaccine. Overall study findings and caveats: Clonal diversity was possibly underestimated, and white British individuals and females predominated among donors.

In regard to this clone: What it recognizes is unknown.

V was shortened by 7 bases and J by 0 bases, with 9 bases between the two germline ends. From germline, CDR1 is KGHDR and CDR2 SFDVKD. This CDR3 has 14 amino acids. Measured with immunoSEQ multiplex PCR; TCRdb has only the in-frame clones, and not every one. The sample has 90,000 or so clones, around nine tenths seen once; the top ten hold less than 6%. The clonotype comes from an adult who received the AZD1222 COVID-19 vaccine. The chain uses TRBV24-1 and TRBJ1-5; D uncertain. The sequencing used peripheral blood, collected 28 days after the second AZD1222 dose. The CDR3 region has the DNA TGTGCCACCAGCGAGCGGGATAGCAATCAGCCCCAGCATTTT. Protein: CATSERDSNQPQHF.